Listed below are T cell receptor beta chains from one sample, sequenced in a study of blood T cell repertoires in COVID-19. TCRdb's table, derived via immunoSEQ multiplex PCR, lists solely in-frame clones and lacks some. The repertoire includes more than 45,000 clones, just under 90% of them detected once, and around 7.1% sits in the top ten. Sequencing used peripheral blood. These receptors all come from a woman aged 55-69 years with COVID-19, enrolled during active disease. The CDR3 runs from the conserved cysteine through the conserved F or W. The order of the fields is clone size, V gene, J gene, D gene, CDR3 protein, CDR3 DNA. The D gene is left open where the match is weak. Part of the rows lack a size; the others show once, few, many or a class for expanded clones.

-,TRBV12-3/TRBV12-4,TRBJ1-1,-,CASSPDRSPAFF,TGTGCCAGCAGTCCGGACAGAAGTCCAGCTTTCTTT
-,TRBV5-1,TRBJ2-4,TRBD2,CASSRGDGKNIQYF,TGCGCCAGCAGCCGGGGGGACGGCAAAAACATTCAGTACTTC
-,TRBV28,TRBJ2-2,TRBD2,CASSFAGVGLAGTGELFF,TGTGCCAGCAGTTTCGCGGGTGTAGGGCTAGCGGGGACCGGGGAGCTGTTTTTT
-,TRBV29-1,TRBJ2-7,TRBD1,CSVERSQGAGEQYF,TGCAGCGTTGAACGGTCACAGGGGGCCGGCGAGCAGTACTTC
-,TRBV10-3,TRBJ1-1,-,CATVQGNTEAFF,TGTGCCACCGTACAGGGGAACACTGAAGCTTTCTTT
once,TRBV4-1,TRBJ1-2,-,CASNFNLRTKATGEGYTF,TGCGCCAGCAATTTCAACCTAAGGACGAAAGCCACGGGAGAGGGCTACACCTTC
-,TRBV9,TRBJ2-5,-,CASSPTRALLQGTQYF,TGTGCCAGCAGCCCAACCAGGGCCCTCCTCCAGGGGACCCAGTACTTC
-,TRBV27,TRBJ1-1,TRBD1,CASIGTGRTEAFF,TGTGCCAGCATTGGGACAGGGCGGACTGAAGCTTTCTTT
-,TRBV27,TRBJ2-5,TRBD2,CASRTTSGKYQETQYF,TGTGCCAGCAGAACGACTAGCGGAAAGTACCAAGAGACCCAGTACTTC
-,TRBV19,TRBJ2-7,TRBD1,CASSIGAGGHEQYF,TGTGCCAGTAGTATAGGAGCAGGGGGCCACGAGCAGTACTTC
-,TRBV6-5,TRBJ1-6,TRBD1,CASSSGTGIAPLHF,TGTGCCAGCAGTTCCGGGACAGGGATAGCACCCCTCCACTTT
-,TRBV12-5,TRBJ2-5,TRBD2,CASVSSGIQETQYF,TGTGCTAGTGTGTCTAGCGGTATCCAAGAGACCCAGTACTTC
-,TRBV30,TRBJ2-5,-,CAWSVLRGLETQYF,TGTGCCTGGAGTGTACTAAGAGGGTTGGAGACCCAGTACTTC
-,TRBV6-5,TRBJ2-7,TRBD1,CASRPTGGSYEQYF,TGTGCCAGCAGACCGACAGGGGGATCCTACGAGCAGTACTTC
-,TRBV28,TRBJ1-2,TRBD1,CASSFRCVGGGDYGYTF,TGTGCCAGCAGTTTCAGGTGCGTAGGGGGCGGGGACTATGGCTACACCTTC
once,TRBV6-5,TRBJ1-2,TRBD1,CASSRDRGFYGYTF,TGTGCCAGCAGTCGGGACAGGGGGTTCTATGGCTACACCTTC